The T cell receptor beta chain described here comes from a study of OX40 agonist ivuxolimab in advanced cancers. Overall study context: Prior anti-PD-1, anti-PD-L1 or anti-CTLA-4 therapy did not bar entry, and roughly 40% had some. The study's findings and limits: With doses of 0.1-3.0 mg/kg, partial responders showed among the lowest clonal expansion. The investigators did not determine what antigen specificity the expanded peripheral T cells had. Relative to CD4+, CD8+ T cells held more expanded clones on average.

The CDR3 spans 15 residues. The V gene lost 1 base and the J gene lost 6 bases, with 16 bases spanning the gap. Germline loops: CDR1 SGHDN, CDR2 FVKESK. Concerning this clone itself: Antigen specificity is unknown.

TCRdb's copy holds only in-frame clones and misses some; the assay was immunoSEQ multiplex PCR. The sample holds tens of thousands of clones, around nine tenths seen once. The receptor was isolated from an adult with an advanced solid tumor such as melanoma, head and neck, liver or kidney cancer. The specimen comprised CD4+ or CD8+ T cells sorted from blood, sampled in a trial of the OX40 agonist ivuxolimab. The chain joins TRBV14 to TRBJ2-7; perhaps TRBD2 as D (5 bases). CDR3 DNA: TGTGCCAGCAGCCAAGCGGGGTTCGTATTTGCCGAGCAGTACTTC. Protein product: CASSQAGFVFAEQYF.